This is a list of T cell receptor beta chains from one sample in a study of cytomegalovirus exposure and HLA in healthy donors. Profiling relied on immunoSEQ multiplex PCR, and the TCRdb table lists in-frame clones only, not all of them. Found here are about 110,000 clones, about 73% of them singletons; the top ten hold roughly 8.2%. Sequencing was done on a sample of PBMCs. These receptor sequences come from a woman aged 40 to 50 in good health and CMV-seropositive. Both conserved end residues are part of each CDR3. The D gene is left open where the match is weak. Not all rows give a size; the values are once, few, many and, for expanded clones, a class.

V	J	D	size	CDR3	DNA
TRBV6-5	TRBJ2-2	NA	NA	CASSSRPLITGELFF	TGTGCCAGCAGTTCTCGCCCACTAATCACCGGGGAGCTGTTTTTT
TRBV11-2	TRBJ1-6	NA	few	CASSLDTGTPSPLHF	TGTGCCAGCAGCTTAGATACCGGGACACCTTCACCCCTCCACTTT
TRBV6-5	TRBJ1-1	TRBD1	NA	CASSTYRGQKTEAFF	TGTGCCAGCAGTACCTACAGGGGGCAGAAGACTGAAGCTTTCTTT
TRBV4-2	TRBJ2-3	TRBD2	NA	CASSQDATSGGADTQYF	TGTGCCAGCAGCCAAGATGCAACTAGCGGGGGGGCCGATACGCAGTATTTT
TRBV7-6	TRBJ2-5	NA	few	CASSSKETQYF	TGTGCCAGCAGCTCTAAAGAGACCCAGTACTTC
TRBV5-1	TRBJ2-7	NA	NA	CASSLDGASYEQYF	TGCGCCAGCAGCTTGGACGGAGCTTCCTACGAGCAGTACTTC
TRBV5-4	TRBJ2-5	TRBD1	NA	CASSSPRTGTPETQYF	TGTGCCAGCAGCTCCCCTAGGACAGGGACTCCTGAGACCCAGTACTTC
TRBV4-1	TRBJ1-4	TRBD1	NA	CASSQGQGVGANEKLFF	TGCGCCAGCAGCCAAGGACAGGGTGTCGGGGCTAATGAAAAACTGTTTTTT
TRBV9	TRBJ1-4	NA	NA	CASSPRHGGGEKLFF	TGTGCCAGCAGCCCGCGGCATGGGGGAGGAGAAAAACTGTTTTTT
TRBV4-3	TRBJ2-7	TRBD1	NA	CASSQRVQGAYEQYF	TGCGCCAGCAGCCAGAGGGTACAGGGGGCTTACGAGCAGTACTTC
TRBV18	TRBJ2-7	TRBD1	NA	CASSLTAGTGGSF	TGTGCCAGCTCTCTTACTGCAGGGACAGGGGGTTCCTTC
TRBV19	TRBJ1-1	NA	NA	CASSSRGGESFF	TGTGCCAGTAGTTCAAGGGGAGGTGAATCTTTCTTT
TRBV27	TRBJ2-7	NA	once	CASRPGTTYEQYF	TGTGCCAGCAGGCCTGGGACAACCTACGAGCAGTACTTC
TRBV4-3	TRBJ2-7	TRBD1	few	CASSQERRAGGLYEQYF	TGCGCCAGCAGCCAAGAGAGACGGGCAGGGGGTTTATACGAGCAGTACTTC
TRBV19	TRBJ1-2	TRBD1	NA	CASIRDRAAYGYTF	TGTGCCAGTATCCGGGACAGGGCCGCCTATGGCTACACCTTC
TRBV19	TRBJ1-5	TRBD1	few	CASQTGGASNQPQHF	TGTGCCAGTCAAACAGGGGGCGCGAGCAATCAGCCCCAGCATTTT
TRBV2	TRBJ1-5	TRBD1	NA	CASSVGAGGQPQHF	TGTGCCAGCAGTGTGGGGGCAGGGGGTCAGCCCCAGCATTTT
TRBV7-6	TRBJ2-7	TRBD1	NA	CASSPTDRFYEQYF	TGTGCCAGCAGCCCAACGGACAGGTTCTACGAGCAGTACTTC
TRBV15	TRBJ1-2	NA	once	CATSRDRQYGYTF	TGTGCCACCAGCAGAGATAGACAATATGGCTACACCTTC
TRBV9	TRBJ2-7	TRBD2	NA	CASSSTSGALSYEQYF	TGTGCCAGCAGCTCAACCAGCGGGGCCCTCTCCTACGAGCAGTACTTC
TRBV29-1	TRBJ1-1	TRBD1	NA	CSVDPDRGLSTEAFF	TGCAGCGTTGATCCCGACAGGGGGCTAAGCACTGAAGCTTTCTTT
TRBV4-1	TRBJ2-7	TRBD2	few	CASSQLAGGPTRNEQYF	TGCGCCAGCAGCCAACTAGCGGGGGGGCCGACGCGTAACGAGCAGTACTTC
TRBV28	TRBJ2-3	TRBD1	NA	CASSLVEGAFTDTQYF	TGTGCCAGCAGTTTAGTTGAGGGGGCGTTCACAGATACGCAGTATTTT
TRBV5-1	TRBJ1-4	TRBD1	NA	CASSSTGGSEKLFF	TGCGCCAGCAGCTCGACAGGGGGTAGCGAAAAACTGTTTTTT
TRBV5-1	TRBJ2-2	NA	NA	CASRDETSIGELFF	TGCGCCAGCAGAGACGAGACTAGTATCGGGGAGCTGTTTTTT
TRBV29-1	TRBJ1-1	NA	NA	CSVALSLNTEAFF	TGCAGCGTTGCCTTGAGCCTGAACACTGAAGCTTTCTTT
TRBV7-2	TRBJ1-2	NA	NA	CASSSGGAQGYGYTF	TGTGCCAGCAGCTCTGGGGGGGCGCAAGGCTATGGCTACACCTTC
TRBV5-6	TRBJ1-1	TRBD1	NA	CASSRTWTGSEAFF	TGTGCCAGCAGCCGAACGTGGACAGGGAGTGAAGCTTTCTTT
TRBV7-2	TRBJ1-2	NA	few	CASSLGTIGGYTF	TGTGCCAGCAGCTTAGGGACAATTGGTGGCTACACCTTC
TRBV7-2	TRBJ1-1	NA	NA	CASSRTLSAFF	TGTGCCAGCAGTCGGACTTTGTCGGCTTTCTTT
TRBV7-9	TRBJ1-2	TRBD1	NA	CASNPGQGYGYTF	TGTGCCAGCAACCCAGGACAGGGCTATGGCTACACCTTC
TRBV5-1	TRBJ1-2	TRBD1	NA	CASSEGQGGGYTF	TGCGCCAGCAGCGAAGGACAGGGGGGTGGCTACACCTTC
TRBV7-7	TRBJ2-5	TRBD2	NA	CASSPGLAGPQETQYF	TGTGCTAGCAGCCCGGGACTAGCGGGGCCACAAGAGACCCAGTACTTC
TRBV6-4	TRBJ2-5	TRBD2	NA	CASSLSGGAEETQYF	TGTGCCAGCAGTTTAAGCGGGGGGGCCGAAGAGACCCAGTACTTC
TRBV6-6	TRBJ2-5	NA	few	CASSSSGPLGTQYF	TGTGCCAGCAGCTCCTCAGGGCCCTTAGGGACCCAGTACTTC
TRBV2	TRBJ2-7	TRBD1	NA	CASSEGQDYEQYF	TGTGCCAGCAGTGAGGGACAGGACTACGAGCAGTACTTC
TRBV7-2	TRBJ2-5	TRBD2	NA	CASSLGLAGALKPKTQYF	TGTGCCAGCAGCTTAGGTCTAGCGGGGGCCCTCAAGCCAAAGACCCAGTACTTC
TRBV5-6	TRBJ1-1	NA	once	CASSSTTTGNTEAFF	TGTGCCAGCAGCTCCACGACGACAGGGAACACTGAAGCTTTCTTT
TRBV5-1	TRBJ2-6	NA	once	CASSSPVSGANVLTF	TGCGCCAGCAGTTCTCCGGTATCCGGGGCCAACGTCCTGACTTTC
TRBV29-1	TRBJ1-6	NA	NA	CSVSGPHDNSPLHF	TGCAGCGTCTCGGGTCCCCATGATAATTCACCCCTCCACTTT
TRBV10-3	TRBJ2-7	NA	NA	CAISDSAGSSYEQYF	TGTGCCATCAGTGATTCAGCGGGTAGTTCCTACGAGCAGTACTTC
TRBV5-1	TRBJ2-1	TRBD2	once	CASSLVGVSGGEQFF	TGCGCCAGCAGCTTGGTGGGGGTTAGCGGGGGTGAGCAGTTCTTC
TRBV10-2	TRBJ1-1	TRBD1	NA	CASSRGTANTEAFF	TGCGCCAGCAGTAGGGGGACAGCGAACACTGAAGCTTTCTTT
TRBV5-4	TRBJ2-5	NA	NA	CASSLAPTTQETQYF	TGTGCCAGCAGCTTGGCCCCGACTACACAAGAGACCCAGTACTTC
TRBV4-1	TRBJ1-1	NA	NA	CASSQLSGTEAFF	TGCGCCAGCAGCCAGCTATCAGGGACTGAAGCTTTCTTT
TRBV5-1	TRBJ1-1	NA	NA	CASSLAGMNTEAFF	TGCGCCAGCAGCTTGGCGGGAATGAACACTGAAGCTTTCTTT
TRBV11-2	TRBJ2-5	NA	NA	CASSLGGTSQETQYF	TGTGCCAGCAGCTTGGGCGGGACCTCCCAAGAGACCCAGTACTTC
TRBV14	TRBJ1-5	NA	NA	CASSQDLDQPQHF	TGTGCCAGCAGCCAAGATCTAGATCAGCCCCAGCATTTT
TRBV19	TRBJ1-6	NA	NA	CASSIDHGRSAFSNSPLHF	TGTGCCAGTAGTATAGATCACGGGAGGTCGGCATTTTCTAATTCACCCCTCCACTTT
TRBV11-1	TRBJ2-7	TRBD2	NA	CASSSTSGGEQYF	TGTGCCAGCAGCTCCACTAGCGGGGGCGAGCAGTACTTC
TRBV4-1	TRBJ2-1	TRBD1	NA	CASSQVPTGDYNEQFF	TGCGCCAGCAGCCAAGTCCCCACAGGGGATTACAATGAGCAGTTCTTC
TRBV7-2	TRBJ1-2	TRBD1	NA	CASSLGRGTNYGYTF	TGTGCCAGCAGCTTAGGCAGGGGGACTAACTATGGCTACACCTTC
TRBV4-3	TRBJ1-2	NA	once	CASSQDTRARDGYTF	TGCGCCAGCAGCCAAGACACCAGGGCGAGAGATGGCTACACCTTC
TRBV7-2	TRBJ2-3	NA	NA	CASSLMTESTDTQYF	TGTGCCAGCAGCTTAATGACAGAAAGCACAGATACGCAGTATTTT
TRBV6-6	TRBJ1-2	NA	NA	CASSSPETGGGYTF	TGTGCCAGCAGCTCGCCCGAGACAGGAGGCGGCTACACCTTC
TRBV15	TRBJ1-4	TRBD1	NA	CATSGSRGTGGPDDEKLFF	TGTGCCACCAGCGGAAGTCGTGGGACAGGGGGACCGGACGATGAAAAACTGTTTTTT
TRBV5-1	TRBJ1-2	NA	NA	CASSLAKGDYGYTF	TGCGCCAGCAGCTTGGCTAAGGGAGACTATGGCTACACCTTC
TRBV11-2	TRBJ2-7	TRBD2	NA	CASSLSGGRYEQYF	TGTGCCAGCAGCTTAAGCGGGGGGCGATACGAGCAGTACTTC
TRBV7-2	TRBJ2-5	NA	NA	CASSPRGGETQYF	TGTGCCAGCAGCCCTAGGGGGGGTGAGACCCAGTACTTC